Sequencing of this TCR beta chain was carried out in a study of CXCR3-negative and CXCR3-positive naive CD8 T cells. Remarks on this clonotype: The antigen remains unidentified.

Whole-study results and caveats: Whereas memory cells differed, naive CXCR3-negative and CXCR3-positive cells shared similar TRBV-TRBJ usage. TRB CDR3 properties served as the basis for inferring TCR strength, and surface CD5 was comparable between naive subsets.

The libraries of TRB cDNA were constructed through 5' RACE using UMI labels. TCRdb reanalyzed the 5' RACE reads and collapses them to one entry per CDR3 protein, without DNA. This repertoire comprises around 52,000 distinct CDR3 sequences; its ten largest clones make up around a quarter. The CDR3 contains 15 residues. CDR1 and CDR2 from the germline V gene are DFQATT and SNEGSKA (reference sequence). The sorting of each CD8+ T cell subset was done in triplicate, at 330,000 or so cells each. V is TRBV20-1 and J is TRBJ1-1; TCRdb calls TRBD1, which cannot be checked without DNA. The source is a human donor in good health. Some clones in this sample may be carry-over from other donors' samples. The sequencing sample was made of memory CD8+ T cells from blood. This CDR3 is CSARDPAQEVGEAFF.